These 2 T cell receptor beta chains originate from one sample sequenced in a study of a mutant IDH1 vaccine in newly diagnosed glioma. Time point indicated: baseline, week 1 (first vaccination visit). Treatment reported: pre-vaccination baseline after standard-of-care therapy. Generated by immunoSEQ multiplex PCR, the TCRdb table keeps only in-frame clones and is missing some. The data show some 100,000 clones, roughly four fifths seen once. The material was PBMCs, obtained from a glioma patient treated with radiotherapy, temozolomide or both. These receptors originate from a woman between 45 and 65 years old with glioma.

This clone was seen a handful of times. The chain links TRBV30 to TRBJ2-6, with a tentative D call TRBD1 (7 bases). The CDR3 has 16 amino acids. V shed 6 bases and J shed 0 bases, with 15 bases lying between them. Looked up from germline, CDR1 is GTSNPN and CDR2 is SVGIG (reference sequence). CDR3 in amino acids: CACQEGADSGANVLTF. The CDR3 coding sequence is TGTGCCTGCCAGGAGGGGGCCGACTCTGGGGCCAACGTCCTGACTTTC.

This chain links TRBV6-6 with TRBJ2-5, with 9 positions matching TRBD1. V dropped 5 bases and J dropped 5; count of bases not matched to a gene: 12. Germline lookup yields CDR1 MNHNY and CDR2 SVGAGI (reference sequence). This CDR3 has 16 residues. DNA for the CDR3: TGTGCCAGCAGTCTCACAGGGGGCGGCGTCACGGAGACCCAGTACTTC. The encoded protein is CASSLTGGGVTETQYF.